The 25 T cell receptor beta chains below all came from one sample that was sequenced in a study of blood T cell repertoires in COVID-19. This table comes from immunoSEQ multiplex PCR, and its TCRdb copy is limited to in-frame clones, with some not included. The repertoire holds 80,000 to 95,000 clones, with approximately 86% as singletons. The sequenced sample was peripheral blood. These receptor sequences come from an elderly woman in a cohort sampled during active or convalescent COVID-19.

A few counts support this clone. The genes are TRBV7-3 and TRBJ2-1; 11 nucleotides align to TRBD2. CDR3 size: 16 residues. V dropped 5 bases and J dropped 4; count of bases not matched to a gene: 7. CDR1 SGHTA and CDR2 FQGTGA come from the germline V gene. CDR3 loop: CASSQGTSGGYNEQFF. The CDR3 DNA is TGTGCCAGCAGCCAAGGGACTAGCGGAGGATACAATGAGCAGTTCTTC.

The sample holds a few counts of this clone. This chain joins TRBV5-5 and TRBJ1-6, with 7 bases identical to TRBD1. The CDR3 contains 15 residues. The germline V gene has CDR1 SGHKS and CDR2 YYEKEE (reference sequence). Unmatched junction bases numbered 3, after V lost 3 bases and J lost 3 bases. The CDR3 reads CASSSGQVYNSPLHF. The CDR3 bases are TGTGCCAGCAGCTCCGGACAGGTCTATAATTCACCCCTCCACTTT.

The DNA for the CDR3 is TGTGCCAGCAACCACATGGGGGCGCTTACTCCTGGTCAGCCCCAGCATTTT. Translation gives CASNHMGALTPGQPQHF. The rearrangement joins TRBV28 to TRBJ1-5; weak D call: TRBD1 (6 bases). This CDR3 has 17 amino acids. Trimming stripped 7 bases from V and 6 bases from J, with 25 bases between. In germline, CDR1 is MDHEN, CDR2 SYDVKM.

This chain joins TRBV25-1 and TRBJ1-3; TRBD1 aligns across 8 bases. The CDR3 length is 18 residues. Losses at the gene ends were 4 bases for V and 2 bases for J; bases not matched to a gene: 13. CDR1 is MGHDK, CDR2 SYGVNS, per germline. The CDR3 bases are TGTGCCAGCAGTGGCCCAGGGGGCCCGGGAACTCCTGGAAACACCATATATTTT. Its protein is CASSGPGGPGTPGNTIYF.

The genes are TRBV7-9 and TRBJ1-1; no clear D. V dropped 1 base and J dropped 6 bases, with 15 bases sitting between them. This CDR3 has 15 amino acids. Per germline, CDR1 SEHNR and CDR2 FQNEAQ (reference sequence). CDR3 protein: CASSLVPNGFSEAFF. CDR3 sequence (DNA): TGTGCCAGCAGCTTAGTCCCCAACGGGTTTTCTGAAGCTTTCTTT.

The chain is built from TRBV11-3 and TRBJ1-2; perhaps TRBD1 as D (6 bases). The CDR3 totals 13 residues. Germline V gene data show CDR1 as SGHNT and CDR2 as YENEEA. Trimming removed 5 bases at V and 4 bases at J, with 11 bases between. CDR3 bases: TGTGCCAGCAGCCTGGACAGAATCTATGGCTACACCTTC. Translation: CASSLDRIYGYTF.

This clone is medium-sized. The chain carries TRBV6-4 and TRBJ2-7; 9 bases are shared with TRBD1. This CDR3 has 15 residues. The germline V gene encodes CDR1 MRHNA and CDR2 SNTAGT. V lost 2 bases, J lost 3 bases, and 5 bases stayed unmatched. The CDR3 sequence is CASSDPQTGGYEQYF. CDR3 coding DNA: TGTGCCAGCAGTGACCCCCAGACAGGGGGCTACGAGCAGTACTTC.

The V call is TRBV2, the J call TRBJ1-2; 11 positions agree with TRBD1. J lost 6 bases, V lost 5 bases, and 5 bases had no gene match. The CDR3 extends over 14 amino acids. CDR1 is SNHLY, CDR2 FYNNEI, per germline. The CDR3 spells CASSRGTGGNGYTF. CDR3 coding DNA: TGTGCCAGCAGTAGAGGGACAGGGGGGAATGGCTACACCTTC.

This chain joins TRBV29-1 and TRBJ1-4; possible D gene TRBD1, 6 bases. V was clipped by 4 bases and J by 8 bases, with 11 bases between them. Germline loops: CDR1 SQVTM, CDR2 ANQGSEA. This CDR3 comprises 12 residues. CDR3 bases: TGCAGCGTTGTGGCAGGGGCAGAAAAACTGTTTTTT. This sequence encodes CSVVAGAEKLFF. The full variable domain, in which reference TRBV29-1 and TRBJ1-4 provide the parts outside the CDR3, is SAVISQKPSRDICQRGTSLTIQCQVDSQVTMMFWYRQQPGQSLTLIATANQGSEATYESGFVIDKFPISRPNLTFSTLTVSNMSPEDSSIYLCSVVAGAEKLFFGSGTQLSVL.

The rearrangement joins TRBV10-1 to TRBJ2-1; 9 nucleotides agree with TRBD2. The CDR3 length is 17 residues. V dropped 1 base and J dropped 8; count of bases not matched to a gene: 12. Germline assignment: CDR1 WNHNN and CDR2 SYGVQD (reference sequence). CDR3 loop: CASSEFSWTSDYHEQFF. CDR3 sequence (DNA): TGCGCCAGCAGTGAGTTTTCCTGGACTAGCGACTATCATGAGCAGTTCTTC.

The chain links TRBV3-1 (or the pseudogene TRBV3-2) to TRBJ1-2; tentatively, D is TRBD1 (6 bases). This CDR3 region has 13 residues. Germline V CDR1 and CDR2: LGHDT, YNNKEL (reference sequence). Trimming shortened V by 7 bases and J by 5 bases, and 14 bases separated the two germline ends. The CDR3 protein is CASTLQGRYGYTF. DNA for the CDR3: TGTGCCAGCACCCTACAGGGAAGGTATGGCTACACCTTC.

This chain uses TRBV18 with TRBJ2-3; a possible D gene is TRBD2 (5 bases). Germline V gene data show CDR1 as KGHSH and CDR2 as LQKENI. There are 12 residues in the CDR3. Trimming left V 10 bases short and J 2 bases short, with 10 bases between. As DNA, the CDR3 is TGTGCCACCGAGCGGAACACAGATACGCAGTATTTT. It yields the protein CATERNTDTQYF.

This clone was observed a single time. The rearrangement uses TRBV18 and TRBJ2-3; the D gene is possibly TRBD2 (5 bases). The CDR3 loop spans 15 amino acids. Germline V gene sequence: CDR1 KGHSH, CDR2 LQKENI. Trimming left V 3 bases short and J 1 base short, with 11 bases between. This CDR3 reads CASSPPEVGTDTQYF. CDR3 nucleotides: TGTGCCAGCTCACCCCCGGAGGTCGGCACAGATACGCAGTATTTT.

V usage is TRBV5-1 and J usage is TRBJ2-3, with 8 bases that match TRBD1. This CDR3 is 17 amino acids long. J was trimmed by 1 base and V by 4 bases; bases with no gene match: 11. Germline CDR1 and CDR2: SGHRS and YFSETQ. DNA of the CDR3: TGCGCCAGCAGCCTCTGGCAGGGGGCTGGGGGCACAGATACGCAGTATTTT. Amino acids: CASSLWQGAGGTDTQYF. Full variable domain (rest looked up from reference TRBV5-1 and TRBJ2-3): KAGVTQTPRYLIKTRGQQVTLSCSPISGHRSVSWYQQTPGQGLQFLFEYFSETQRNKGNFPGRFSGRQFSNSRSEMNVSTLELGDSALYLCASSLWQGAGGTDTQYFGPGTRLTVL.

This chain uses TRBV2 with TRBJ2-7; TRBD2 agrees at 7 bases. V lost 6 bases to trimming and J lost 7 bases; unmatched junction nucleotides: 9. Germline assignment: CDR1 SNHLY and CDR2 FYNNEI. The CDR3 covers 13 residues. For the CDR3, the DNA is TGTGCCAGCAGCGTACTCGGACTAGGTGAGCAGTACTTC. Amino acids: CASSVLGLGEQYF.

CDR3 in amino acids: CASSSGTSGYNEQFF. Written as DNA, the CDR3 is TGTGCCAGCAGTTCTGGGACTAGCGGATACAATGAGCAGTTCTTC. The chain links TRBV7-9 to TRBJ2-1; 11 bases map to TRBD2. V trimming: 6 bases; J trimming: 4 bases; junction bases outside the gene matches: 5. CDR3 length: 15 amino acids. CDR1 is SEHNR, CDR2 FQNEAQ, per germline (reference sequence).

This sequence joins TRBV15 and TRBJ2-2, with 9 bases identical to TRBD2. CDR3 length: 17 residues. V shed 1 base, J shed 5 bases, and the junction held 8 bases outside the gene matches. Germline CDR1 reads LNHNV; CDR2 reads YYDKDF (reference sequence). The CDR3 here is CATSRGGSGRRTGELFF. CDR3 coding DNA: TGTGCCACCAGCAGAGGGGGTAGCGGGAGAAGGACCGGGGAGCTGTTTTTT.

The V gene is TRBV14, the J gene TRBJ1-6, with TRBD1 matching 7 bases. The J segment lost 7 bases and the V segment lost 0 bases, leaving 0 bases of the junction unmatched. The germline V gene encodes CDR1 SGHDN and CDR2 FVKESK. The CDR3 is 14 amino acids. This chain's CDR3 is CASSQETGNSPLHF. The CDR3 DNA sequence: TGTGCCAGCAGCCAAGAGACAGGGAATTCACCCCTCCACTTT.

The chain links TRBV15 to TRBJ1-6; no clear D. Trimming removed 0 bases from V and 8 bases from J, with 5 bases in between. CDR3 size: 13 residues. CDR1 and CDR2 (germline): LNHNV, YYDKDF (reference sequence). The CDR3 protein is CATSRDPYSPLHF. As DNA, the CDR3 is TGTGCCACCAGCAGAGATCCCTATTCACCCCTCCACTTT.

V and J are TRBV5-1 and TRBJ1-2; a weak D match, TRBD1 (5 bases). The length of the CDR3 is 16 residues. Germline CDR1 and CDR2: SGHRS and YFSETQ. Trimming took 0 bases from V and 8 from J, leaving 20 bases between them. CDR3: CASSLGMGRRTQGYTF. For the CDR3, the DNA is TGCGCCAGCAGCTTGGGTATGGGGCGACGTACTCAGGGCTACACCTTC.

The chain employs TRBV24-1 and TRBJ1-6; D is perhaps TRBD1 (5 bases). The CDR3 consists of 15 residues. V lost 3 bases and J 10 bases, leaving 15 bases between the germline ends. Germline values: CDR1 KGHDR, CDR2 SFDVKD. This CDR3 is CATSDPTESNSPLHF. The CDR3, as DNA: TGTGCCACCAGTGATCCGACAGAATCCAACTCACCCCTCCACTTT.

The chain uses TRBV5-1 and TRBJ1-1; TRBD1 matches 7 bases. V trimming: 4 bases; J trimming: 2 bases; junction bases outside the gene matches: 8. The CDR3 totals 15 residues. Per germline, CDR1 SGHRS and CDR2 YFSETQ. In DNA, the CDR3 is TGCGCCAGCAGCGAGATACAGGGGAGCAACACTGAAGCTTTCTTT. This gives the protein CASSEIQGSNTEAFF.

This clone has more than one count but fewer than ten. This chain connects TRBV5-1 to TRBJ2-1; TRBD2 aligns across 12 bases. Germline CDR1 SGHRS, CDR2 YFSETQ. The ends lost 2 bases at V and 4 bases at J; junction bases unmatched: 7. The CDR3 extends over 17 amino acids. The CDR3 DNA reads as TGCGCCAGCAGCTTCAGTCCCCTAGCGGGAGGGTACAATGAGCAGTTCTTC. It codes for CASSFSPLAGGYNEQFF.

This rearrangement joins TRBV28 to TRBJ1-4, with D possibly matching TRBD1 (6 bases). Germline V gives CDR1 MDHEN, CDR2 SYDVKM. Trimming left V 5 bases short and J 7 bases short, with 17 bases between. CDR3 length: 15 residues. The CDR3 spells CASSAEGGGGEKLFF. The CDR3 DNA follows: TGTGCCAGCAGTGCAGAAGGGGGAGGGGGTGAAAAACTGTTTTTT.

This clone occurred a few times. The gene calls are TRBV30 and TRBJ1-2; 8 bases match TRBD1. Per the germline V gene, CDR1 is GTSNPN and CDR2 is SVGIG (reference sequence). This CDR3 region has 13 residues. V lost 7 bases to trimming and J lost 13 bases; unmatched junction nucleotides: 17. This chain's CDR3 is CALKRDRPSISTF. In DNA, the CDR3 is TGTGCCTTAAAACGGGACAGGCCCTCTATCTCCACCTTC.